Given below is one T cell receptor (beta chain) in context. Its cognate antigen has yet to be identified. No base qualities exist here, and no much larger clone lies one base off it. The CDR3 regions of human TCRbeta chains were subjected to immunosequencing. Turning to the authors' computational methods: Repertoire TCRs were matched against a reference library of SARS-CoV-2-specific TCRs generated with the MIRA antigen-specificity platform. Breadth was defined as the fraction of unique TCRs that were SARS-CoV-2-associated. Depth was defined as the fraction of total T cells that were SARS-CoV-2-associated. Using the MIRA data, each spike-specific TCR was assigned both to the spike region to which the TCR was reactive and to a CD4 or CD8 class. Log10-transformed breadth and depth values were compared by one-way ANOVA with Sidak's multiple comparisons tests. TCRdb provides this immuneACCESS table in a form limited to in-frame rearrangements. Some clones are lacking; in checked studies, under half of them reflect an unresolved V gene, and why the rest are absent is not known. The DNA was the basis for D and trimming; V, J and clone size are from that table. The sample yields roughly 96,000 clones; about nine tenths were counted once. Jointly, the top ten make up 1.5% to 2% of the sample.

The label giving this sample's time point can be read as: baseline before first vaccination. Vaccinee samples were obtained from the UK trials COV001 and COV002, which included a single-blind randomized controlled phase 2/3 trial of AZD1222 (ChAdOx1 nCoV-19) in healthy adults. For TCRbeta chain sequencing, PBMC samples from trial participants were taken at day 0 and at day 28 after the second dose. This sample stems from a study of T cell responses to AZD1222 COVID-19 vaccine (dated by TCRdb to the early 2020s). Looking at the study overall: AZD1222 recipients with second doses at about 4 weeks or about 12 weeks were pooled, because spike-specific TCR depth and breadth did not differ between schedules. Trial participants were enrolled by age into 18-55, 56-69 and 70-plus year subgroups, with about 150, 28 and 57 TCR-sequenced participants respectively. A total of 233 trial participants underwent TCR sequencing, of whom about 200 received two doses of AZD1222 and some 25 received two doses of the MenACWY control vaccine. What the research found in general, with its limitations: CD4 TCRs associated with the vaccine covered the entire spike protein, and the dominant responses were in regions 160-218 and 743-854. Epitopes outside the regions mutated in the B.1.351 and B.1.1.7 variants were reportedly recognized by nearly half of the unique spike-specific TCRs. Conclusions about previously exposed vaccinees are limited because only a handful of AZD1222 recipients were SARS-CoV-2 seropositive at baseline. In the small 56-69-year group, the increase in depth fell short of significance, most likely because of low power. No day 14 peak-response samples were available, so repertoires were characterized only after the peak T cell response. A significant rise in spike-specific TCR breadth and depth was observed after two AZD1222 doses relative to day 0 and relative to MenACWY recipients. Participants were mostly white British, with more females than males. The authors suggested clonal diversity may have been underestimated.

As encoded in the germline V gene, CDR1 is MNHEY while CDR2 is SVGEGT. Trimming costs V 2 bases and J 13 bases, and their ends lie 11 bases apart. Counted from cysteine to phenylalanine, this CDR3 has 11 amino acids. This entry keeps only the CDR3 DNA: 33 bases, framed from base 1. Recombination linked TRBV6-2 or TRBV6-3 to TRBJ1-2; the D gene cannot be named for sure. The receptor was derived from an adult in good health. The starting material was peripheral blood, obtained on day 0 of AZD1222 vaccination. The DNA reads TGTGCCAGCAGTTACGACGGATTATCCACCTTC. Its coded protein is CASSYDGLSTF.